By sample fraction, the clone carrying this T cell receptor (beta chain) is medium-sized. Its antigen is still unknown. All patients reached thyroid surgery having received no treatment beforehand. TCRdb re-processed the PCR reads through MiXCR. The sample lists some 19,000 clones, roughly 25% occurring once. This sample is drawn from a study of metastatic and nonmetastatic thyroid tumors. Study-level background: From malignant and benign thyroid patients, repertoires in blood and in tumor or nodule tissue were compared.

Findings and limits, study-wide: In blood and tumor, TCR beta diversity was reportedly significantly higher in malignant thyroid tumors than in benign nodules.

The sequence was collected from a male donor with papillary thyroid cancer or a benign thyroid nodule (not recorded which). Some clones in this sample may be carry-over from other donors' samples. Sequenced input: blood.

DNA of the CDR3: TGTGCCAGCAGCTTAGGAGGGGGGCCTGACGAGCAGTACTTC. It is translated as CASSLGGGPDEQYF. This chain uses TRBV11-1 with TRBJ2-7; D tentatively reads TRBD1 or TRBD2 (6 bases each). V was trimmed by 1 base and J by 5 bases, leaving 12 bases between them. This CDR3 comprises 14 residues. CDR1 and CDR2 from the germline V gene are SGHAT and FQDESV (reference sequence).